This T cell receptor beta chain stems from a study of blood T cells in healthy people across ages. Overall study findings and caveats: While age rose, TCR beta diversity per million T cells dropped in a roughly linear way.

Alongside a J-beta primer mix, a sample-barcoded 5' primer served in a second PCR lasting about 7 to 11 cycles. TCRdb redid the calling of the 5' RACE reads with MiXCR, one entry per CDR3 protein. The sample includes more than 650,000 distinct CDR3 sequences, 50% to 65% of them seen just once. Samples each had at least 5.5 micrograms of total RNA extracted. Details on this clonotype: Its antigen is still unknown.

Material: blood. This clonotype was obtained from a man older than 75 in good health.

The CDR3 DNA follows: TGCAGTGCTATCCCCGGTCAAGGCAATCAGCCCCAGCATTTT. It encodes CSAIPGQGNQPQHF. The chain recombines TRBV20-1 with TRBJ1-5, with D unclear. The CDR3 contains 14 residues. CDR1 and CDR2 from the germline V gene are DFQATT and SNEGSKA (reference sequence). V lost 4 bases to trimming and J lost 2 bases, with 12 bases between them.